The TCR beta chain under discussion was sequenced for a study of spatial heterogeneity in lung cancer. The study's findings and limits: Counts of expanded alpha and beta TCRs within tumors tracked the tumor nonsynonymous mutation count.

This clonotype was recorded many times. Its specificity is unknown. This beta chain represents an off-target read in a library built for alpha chains; its size is of limited meaning. Using its own MiXCR run on the 5' RACE reads, TCRdb lists one record per CDR3 protein. The data hold about 7,900 distinct CDR3 sequences, with roughly 7% observed a single time. The time point: sample taken at primary tumor resection. Germline CDR1 SQVTM, CDR2 ANQGSEA. The CDR3 length is 12 residues. V dropped 6 bases and J dropped 10; count of bases not matched to a gene: 8. The TCR sequence derives from a female donor with early-stage non-small cell lung cancer. Sequenced here: lung tumor tissue, sampled at surgery. The chain is built from TRBV29-1 and TRBJ2-1; TRBD2 aligns across 8 bases. The DNA for the CDR3 is TGCAGCGTGGTCGGGAGCGGGGGAGAGCAGTTCTTC. It yields the protein CSVVGSGGEQFF.